This TCR beta chain was identified during a study of T cell responses to AZD1222 COVID-19 vaccine. As for the study in general: Some second doses came at about 4 weeks and others at about 12 weeks; these were pooled. Overall study findings and caveats: Reports indicate that nearly half of spike-specific TCRs are directed at unmutated variant regions.

There are a few counts of this clone. Its antigen is unidentified. Generated by immunoSEQ multiplex PCR, the TCRdb table keeps only in-frame clones and is missing some. The sample has fewer than 110,000 clones, 90% seen once. V was pared by 0 bases and J by 1 base, with 10 bases between. This CDR3 comprises 15 residues. Germline CDR1 SGDLS, CDR2 YYNGEE. The chain employs TRBV9 and TRBJ2-5; the D is unclear. The TCR originated in an adult in good health. Material: peripheral blood, obtained on day 0 of AZD1222 vaccination. CDR3 in amino acids: CASSVESGSQETQYF. In nucleotides, the CDR3 is TGTGCCAGCAGCGTAGAGTCAGGTTCCCAAGAGACCCAGTACTTC.